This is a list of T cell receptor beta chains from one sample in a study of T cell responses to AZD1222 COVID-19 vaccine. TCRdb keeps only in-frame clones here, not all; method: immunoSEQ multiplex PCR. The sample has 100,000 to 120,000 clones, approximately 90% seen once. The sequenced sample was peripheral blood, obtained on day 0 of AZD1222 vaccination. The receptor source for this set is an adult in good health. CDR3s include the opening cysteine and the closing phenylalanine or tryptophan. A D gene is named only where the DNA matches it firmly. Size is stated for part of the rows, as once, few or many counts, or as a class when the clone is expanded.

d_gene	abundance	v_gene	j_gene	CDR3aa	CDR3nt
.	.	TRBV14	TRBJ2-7	CASSQRDREQYF	TGTGCCAGCAGCCAACGGGACCGCGAGCAGTACTTC
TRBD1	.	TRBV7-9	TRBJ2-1	CASRRTGASNEQFF	TGTGCCAGCAGGCGGACAGGGGCCTCCAATGAGCAGTTCTTC
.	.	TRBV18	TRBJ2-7	CASSLDLDEQYF	TGTGCCAGCTCCCTCGATCTCGACGAGCAGTACTTC
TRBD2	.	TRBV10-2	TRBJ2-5	CASSESGRGRTQYF	TGCGCCAGCAGTGAGTCGGGGAGGGGAAGAACCCAGTACTTC
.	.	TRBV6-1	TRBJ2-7	CASSDWQPSF	TGTGCCAGCAGTGATTGGCAGCCCAGCTTC
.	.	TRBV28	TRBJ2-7	CASSSPGRQYEQYF	TGTGCCAGCAGTTCTCCCGGCAGACAATACGAGCAGTACTTC
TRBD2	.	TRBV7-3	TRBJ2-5	CASSPGTSGAFQETQYF	TGTGCCAGCAGCCCCGGGACTAGCGGGGCCTTTCAAGAGACCCAGTACTTC
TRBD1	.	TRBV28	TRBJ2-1	CASSSPAGTGVNEQFF	TGTGCCAGCAGTTCTCCGGCCGGGACAGGGGTCAATGAGCAGTTCTTC
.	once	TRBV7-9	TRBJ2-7	CASSFSGGSNEQYF	TGTGCCAGCAGCTTTAGTGGGGGATCCAACGAGCAGTACTTC
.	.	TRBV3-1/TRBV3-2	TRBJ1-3	CASGKNTIYF	TGTGCCAGCGGCAAGAACACCATATATTTT
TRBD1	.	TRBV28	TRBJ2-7	CASSTLGQGARYEQYF	TGTGCCAGCAGTACCCTGGGACAGGGGGCTCGATACGAGCAGTACTTC
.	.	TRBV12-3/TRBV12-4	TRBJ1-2	CAAAGLTGYTF	TGTGCCGCGGCGGGCTTAACTGGCTACACCTTC
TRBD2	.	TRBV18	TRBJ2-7	CASSQQVGGEQYF	TGTGCCAGCTCACAACAGGTCGGGGGGGAGCAGTACTTC
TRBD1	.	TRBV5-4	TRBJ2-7	CASSFRDRGAYEQYF	TGTGCCAGCAGCTTCCGGGACAGGGGTGCCTACGAGCAGTACTTC
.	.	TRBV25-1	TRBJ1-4	CASSEYRKGGGEKLFF	TGTGCCAGCAGTGAATATCGGAAGGGAGGGGGTGAAAAACTGTTTTTT
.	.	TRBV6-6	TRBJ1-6	CASVNDGDSPLHF	TGTGCCAGCGTTAATGACGGAGATTCACCCCTCCACTTT
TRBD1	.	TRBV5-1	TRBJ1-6	CASSRTGQYNSPLHF	TGCGCCAGCAGCCGCACGGGACAGTATAATTCACCCCTCCACTTT
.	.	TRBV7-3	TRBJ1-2	CASSTQVGGKNGYTF	TGTGCCAGCAGCACCCAGGTGGGGGGAAAGAATGGCTACACCTTC
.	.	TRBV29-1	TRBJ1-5	CSVDEGSNQPQHF	TGCAGCGTGGACGAGGGGAGCAATCAGCCCCAGCATTTT
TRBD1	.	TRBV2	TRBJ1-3	CASSESTGAHTIYF	TGTGCCAGCAGTGAATCGACAGGGGCCCACACCATATATTTT
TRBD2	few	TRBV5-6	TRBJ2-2	CASSDPGLAGLNTGELFF	TGTGCCAGCAGCGATCCGGGACTAGCGGGACTAAACACCGGGGAGCTGTTTTTT
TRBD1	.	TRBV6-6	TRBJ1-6	CASSADRAQNNSPLHF	TGTGCCAGCAGTGCCGACAGGGCCCAAAATAATTCACCCCTCCACTTT
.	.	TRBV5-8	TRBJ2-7	CASSSPGSYEQYF	TGTGCCAGCAGCTCTCCTGGCTCCTACGAGCAGTACTTC
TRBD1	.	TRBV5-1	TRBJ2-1	CASNPGQGRFNEQFF	TGCGCCAGCAACCCCGGACAGGGGCGATTCAATGAGCAGTTCTTC
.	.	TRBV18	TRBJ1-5	CASSPGVLEPSYSNQPQHF	TGTGCCAGCTCACCAGGGGTCTTGGAGCCGTCTTATAGCAATCAGCCCCAGCATTTT
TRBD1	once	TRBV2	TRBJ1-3	CASRGRLQGAPGNTIYF	TGTGCCAGCAGGGGTCGCCTTCAGGGGGCGCCTGGAAACACCATATATTTT
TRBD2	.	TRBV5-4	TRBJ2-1	CASSPRTSGYNEQFF	TGTGCCAGCAGCCCAAGGACTAGCGGTTACAATGAGCAGTTCTTC
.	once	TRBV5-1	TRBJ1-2	CASSQHRETNYGYTF	TGCGCCAGCAGCCAACACAGGGAAACCAACTATGGCTACACCTTC
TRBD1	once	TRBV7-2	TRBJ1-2	CASSLTGGQRNGYTF	TGTGCCAGCAGCTTAACTGGGGGACAGCGTAACGGCTACACCTTC
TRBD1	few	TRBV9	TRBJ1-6	CASSAGQANSPLHF	TGTGCCAGCAGCGCGGGACAGGCGAATTCACCCCTCCACTTT
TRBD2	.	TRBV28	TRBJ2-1	CASSSLAGAVRNEQFF	TGTGCCAGCAGCTCTTTAGCGGGAGCGGTTAGGAATGAGCAGTTCTTC
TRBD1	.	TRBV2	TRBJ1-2	CASSAEGQGTYTF	TGTGCCAGCAGTGCTGAAGGACAGGGGACCTACACCTTC
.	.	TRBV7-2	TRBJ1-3	CASSSGPLSSGNTIYF	TGTGCCAGCAGCTCGGGACCCCTGAGCTCTGGAAACACCATATATTTT
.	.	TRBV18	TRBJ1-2	CASSLGQDNNYGYTF	TGTGCCAGCTCACTAGGACAAGACAATAACTATGGCTACACCTTC
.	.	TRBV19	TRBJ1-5	CASSIDRAGNQPQHF	TGTGCCAGTAGTATAGACAGGGCTGGCAATCAGCCCCAGCATTTT
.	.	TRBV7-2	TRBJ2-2	CASSSARFNTGELFF	TGTGCCAGCAGCTCAGCGCGGTTTAACACCGGGGAGCTGTTTTTT
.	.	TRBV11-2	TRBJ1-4	CASSLSRTVGEKLFF	TGTGCCAGCAGCTTATCCCGGACAGTTGGGGAAAAACTGTTTTTT
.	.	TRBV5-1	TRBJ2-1	CASGHNVGLRDEQFF	TGCGCCAGCGGGCACAATGTGGGGTTGCGGGATGAGCAGTTCTTC
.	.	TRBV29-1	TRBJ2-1	CSVVIQGIYNEQFF	TGCAGCGTTGTTATTCAGGGAATTTACAATGAGCAGTTCTTC
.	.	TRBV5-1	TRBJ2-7	CASSFDISYEQYF	TGCGCCAGCAGCTTCGATATTTCCTACGAGCAGTACTTC
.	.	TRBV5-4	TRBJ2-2	CASSVSRAGELFF	TGTGCCAGCAGCGTATCTAGGGCCGGGGAGCTGTTTTTT
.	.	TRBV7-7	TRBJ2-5	CASSRGAKSGGETQYF	TGTGCTAGCAGCCGGGGGGCAAAAAGCGGTGGAGAGACCCAGTACTTC
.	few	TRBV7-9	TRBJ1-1	CASSLVPRPDAFF	TGTGCCAGCAGCTTAGTCCCCAGGCCGGACGCTTTCTTT
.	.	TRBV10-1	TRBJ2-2	CASSESGETGELFF	TGCGCCAGCAGTGAGTCAGGGGAAACCGGGGAGCTGTTTTTT
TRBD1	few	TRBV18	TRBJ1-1	CASSLGQLNTEAFF	TGTGCCAGCTCACTGGGACAGCTCAACACTGAAGCTTTCTTT
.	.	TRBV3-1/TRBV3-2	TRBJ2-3	CASSLGKGTRGADTQYF	TGTGCCAGCAGCCTCGGGAAGGGGACACGAGGAGCAGATACGCAGTATTTT